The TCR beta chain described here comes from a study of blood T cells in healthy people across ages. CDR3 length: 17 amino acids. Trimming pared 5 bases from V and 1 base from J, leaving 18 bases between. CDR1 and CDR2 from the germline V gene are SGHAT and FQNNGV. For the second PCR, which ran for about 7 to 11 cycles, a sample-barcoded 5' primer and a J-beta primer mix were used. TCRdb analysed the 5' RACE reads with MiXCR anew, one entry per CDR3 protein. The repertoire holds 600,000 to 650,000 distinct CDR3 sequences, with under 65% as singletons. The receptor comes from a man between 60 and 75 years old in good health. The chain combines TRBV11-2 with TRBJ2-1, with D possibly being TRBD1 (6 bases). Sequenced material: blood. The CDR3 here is CASSPSGGGGSYNEQFF. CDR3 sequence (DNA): TGTGCCAGCAGCCCAAGTGGGGGCGGTGGGTCCTACAATGAGCAGTTCTTC. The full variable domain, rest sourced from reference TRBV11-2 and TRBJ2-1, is EAGVAQSPRYKIIEKRQSVAFWCNPISGHATLYWYQQILGQGPKLLIQFQNNGVVDDSQLPKDRFSAERLKGVDSTLKIQPAKLEDSAVYLCASSPSGGGGSYNEQFFGPGTRLTVL.